These 3 T cell receptor beta chains were sequenced from one sample in a study of cytomegalovirus exposure and HLA in healthy donors. The PCR ran on 60 Vbeta and 13 Jbeta primers. This table comes from immunoSEQ multiplex PCR, and its TCRdb copy is limited to in-frame clones, with some not included. The sample lists 130,000 or so clones; 65% to 85% were seen once. The sample taken for sequencing was PBMCs. The receptor source for this set is a woman aged 35 to 49 in good health and CMV-seropositive.

CDR3 nucleotide sequence: TGTGCCAGCAGCTTAGGACACGCGCTGGAGACCCAGTACTTC. Translating gives CASSLGHALETQYF. This chain uses TRBV7-2 with TRBJ2-5; D gene unclear. CDR3 size: 14 residues. The germline V gene encodes CDR1 SGHTA and CDR2 FQGNSA. Trimming took off 1 base at V and 5 bases at J, with 11 bases between the two ends.

Only a few counts were recorded for this clone. The chain carries TRBV28 and TRBJ1-4, with D perhaps TRBD1 (6 bases). There are 16 residues in the CDR3. With 5 bases removed from V and 7 bases from J, the gap between germline ends came to 20 bases. Germline V gene lookup returns CDR1 MDHEN and CDR2 SYDVKM. In DNA, the CDR3 is TGTGCCAGCAGTCCCCACGTCAGGGGAGTGACTGAAAAACTGTTTTTT. Amino acid sequence: CASSPHVRGVTEKLFF. Looking up the rest from reference TRBV28 and TRBJ1-4 gives the full variable domain: DVKVTQSSRYLVKRTGEKVFLECVQDMDHENMFWYRQDPGLGLRLIYFSYDVKMKEKGDIPEGYSVSREKKERFSLILESASTNQTSMYLCASSPHVRGVTEKLFFGSGTQLSVL.

This clone has a handful of counts. The V gene is TRBV7-9, the J gene TRBJ1-3; D unresolved. In germline, CDR1 is SEHNR, CDR2 FQNEAQ (reference sequence). The CDR3 totals 17 residues. V was pared by 0 bases and J by 0 bases, with 12 bases between. The CDR3 here is CASSLAGGGFSGNTIYF. The CDR3 nucleotides are TGTGCCAGCAGCTTAGCCGGAGGAGGTTTCTCTGGAAACACCATATATTTT.